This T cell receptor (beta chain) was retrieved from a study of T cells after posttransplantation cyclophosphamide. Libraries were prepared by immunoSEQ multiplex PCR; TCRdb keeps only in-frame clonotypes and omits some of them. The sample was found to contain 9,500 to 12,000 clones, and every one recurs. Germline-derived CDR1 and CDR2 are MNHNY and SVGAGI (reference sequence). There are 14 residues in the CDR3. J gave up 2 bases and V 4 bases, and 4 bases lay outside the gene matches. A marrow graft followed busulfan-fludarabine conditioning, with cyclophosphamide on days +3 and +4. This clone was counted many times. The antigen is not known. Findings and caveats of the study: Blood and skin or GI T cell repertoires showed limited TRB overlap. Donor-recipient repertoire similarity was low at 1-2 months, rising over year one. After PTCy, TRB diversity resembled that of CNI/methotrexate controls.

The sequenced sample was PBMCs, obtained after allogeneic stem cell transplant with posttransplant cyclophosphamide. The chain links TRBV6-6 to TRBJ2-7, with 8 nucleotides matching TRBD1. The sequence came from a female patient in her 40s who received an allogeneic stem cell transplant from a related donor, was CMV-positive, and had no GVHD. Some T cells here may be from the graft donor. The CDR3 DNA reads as TGTGCCAGCAGTTTACAGGGGGTGGCCTACGAGCAGTACTTC. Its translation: CASSLQGVAYEQYF.